These 3 T cell receptor beta chains were all obtained from the same sample, sequenced in a study of early T cells in non-severe SARS-CoV-2 infection. TCRdb reprocessed the 5' RACE reads with MiXCR, giving one entry per CDR3 protein. The data contain 85,000 to 90,000 distinct CDR3 sequences, 14% of them seen just once; the ten biggest clones take up about 6.1%. Sequences were obtained from whole blood. Source of these receptors: an adult who was a healthcare worker with PCR-confirmed SARS-CoV-2 infection or an uninfected control (not recorded which).

This clonotype was picked up many times. The gene calls are TRBV20-1 and TRBJ2-1, with a weak D call TRBD2 (6 bases). This CDR3 has 12 residues. The germline gives CDR1 DFQATT, CDR2 SNEGSKA (reference sequence). Trimming shortened V by 0 bases and J by 10 bases, and 10 bases separated the two germline ends. The CDR3 DNA reads TGCAGTGCTAGAGATGGGAGGACAGAGCAGTTCTTC. This translates into CSARDGRTEQFF.

This clonotype was counted at least ten times. This chain connects TRBV7-8 to TRBJ2-2; 12 positions agree with TRBD2. Germline values: CDR1 SGHVS, CDR2 FQNEAQ. The CDR3 contains 16 residues. The ends lost 7 bases at V and 4 bases at J; junction bases unmatched: 7. CDR3 in amino acids: CASNPTSGGSTGELFF. The DNA for the CDR3 is TGTGCCAGCAACCCCACTAGCGGGGGGAGCACCGGGGAGCTGTTTTTT. Filled out from reference TRBV7-8 and TRBJ2-2, the complete variable domain reads GAGVSQSPRYKVAKRGQDVALRCDPISGHVSLFWYQQALGQGPEFLTYFQNEAQLDKSGLPSDRFFAERPEGSVSTLKIQRTQQEDSAVYLCASNPTSGGSTGELFFGEGSRLTVL.

The rearrangement joins TRBV4-3 to TRBJ1-1, with 8 bases fitting TRBD1. The CDR3 spans 15 residues. Trimming removed 1 base from V and 0 bases from J; junction bases left unmatched: 1. Germline CDR1 and CDR2: LGHNA and YSLEER. The CDR3 loop reads CASSQGQGMNTEAFF. CDR3 coding DNA: TGCGCCAGCAGCCAAGGACAGGGGATGAACACTGAAGCTTTCTTT.